Listed here are 20 T cell receptor beta chains from one sample, sequenced in a study of response to subunit inactivated influenza vaccine. From the RT-PCR reads, TCRdb called clonotypes with MiXCR, one entry per CDR3 protein. There are roughly 290,000 distinct CDR3 sequences in the sample; around a fifth occur only once, and roughly a tenth lies in the top ten. The specimen comprised PBMCs from blood, sampled 21 months after vaccination. These receptors originate from a man between 45 and 75 years old who received an inactivated influenza vaccine.

This clonotype showed up just a few times. This chain links TRBV5-1 with TRBJ2-1; TRBD2 is a possible D gene (5 bases). V was pared by 4 bases and J by 8 bases, with 10 bases between. The CDR3 is 12 residues long. Germline V CDR1 and CDR2: SGHRS, YFSETQ. In DNA form, the CDR3 reads TGCGCCAGCAGCGCGGGCGCGGATGAGCAGTTCTTC. Protein: CASSAGADEQFF.

This clonotype was found a few times. This chain uses TRBV24-1 with TRBJ2-1; D possibly corresponds to TRBD1 (6 bases). Per the germline V gene, CDR1 is KGHDR and CDR2 is SFDVKD. Trimming cost V 4 bases and J 0 bases, with 12 bases left between them. There are 16 residues in the CDR3. The CDR3 sequence is CATSDRGPSSYNEQFF. For the CDR3, the DNA is TGTGCCACCAGTGACAGGGGCCCCAGCTCCTACAATGAGCAGTTCTTC.

The chain combines TRBV7-8 with TRBJ1-4; D might be TRBD1 (6 bases). This CDR3 is 15 amino acids long. Germline V gene lookup returns CDR1 SGHVS and CDR2 FQNEAQ. Trimming took 5 bases from V and 5 from J, leaving 15 bases between them. Written as DNA, the CDR3 is TGTGCCAGCAGCACCCAGGCAGGGGTCAATGAAAAACTGTTTTTT. This codes for CASSTQAGVNEKLFF.

The chain carries TRBV7-2 and TRBJ2-7; TRBD2 matches at 12 bases. CDR3 length: 17 residues. Germline V gives CDR1 SGHTA, CDR2 FQGNSA. V lost 5 bases, J lost 4 bases, and 12 bases stayed unmatched. The CDR3 coding sequence is TGTGCCAGCAGCCCAACTAGCGGGAGGTTTTCTAGTTACGAGCAGTACTTC. As protein: CASSPTSGRFSSYEQYF.

This rearrangement joins TRBV15 to TRBJ1-6; D is possibly TRBD1 (5 bases). The CDR3 loop spans 13 amino acids. Trimming took 1 base from V and 14 from J, leaving 12 bases between them. Germline loops: CDR1 LNHNV, CDR2 YYDKDF (reference sequence). CDR3 DNA: TGTGCCACCAGCAGAGCCTCGCCGGGGGCCCTCCACTTT. Its protein is CATSRASPGALHF.

This clonotype was seen a few times. V is TRBV3-1 and J is TRBJ2-3; D ambiguous. Germline CDR1 and CDR2: LGHDT and YNNKEL (reference sequence). Trimming cost V 4 bases and J 2 bases, with 7 bases left between them. The CDR3 is made up of 13 amino acids. CDR3 residues: CASSLQVTDTQYF. The DNA of the CDR3 is TGTGCCAGCAGCCTTCAGGTCACAGATACGCAGTATTTT.

This clonotype has just a few counts. V usage is TRBV7-7 and J usage is TRBJ2-3; 8 positions agree with TRBD1. Germline lookup yields CDR1 SSHAT and CDR2 FNYEAQ (reference sequence). This CDR3 is built from 15 residues. With 1 base clipped from V and 4 bases from J, the junction kept 4 bases outside the gene matches. This chain's CDR3 is CASSLGQGLADTQYF. The CDR3 bases are TGTGCCAGCAGCTTAGGACAGGGGTTAGCAGATACGCAGTATTTT. The whole variable domain, remainder taken from reference TRBV7-7 and TRBJ2-3, is GAGVSQSPRYKVTKRGQDVTLRCDPISSHATLYWYQQALGQGPEFLTYFNYEAQPDKSGLPSDRFSAERPEGSISTLTIQRTEQRDSAMYRCASSLGQGLADTQYFGPGTRLTVL.

The chain combines TRBV3-1 with TRBJ1-3; a possible D gene is TRBD1 (5 bases). CDR1 is LGHDT and CDR2 is YNNKEL in the germline V gene (reference sequence). V was pared by 1 base and J by 0 bases, with 7 bases between. This CDR3 spans 15 amino acids. The CDR3 loop is CASSQGQFSGNTIYF. The CDR3 bases are TGTGCCAGCAGCCAAGGACAGTTCTCTGGAAACACCATATATTTT. Full variable domain (remainder filled in from reference TRBV3-1 and TRBJ1-3): DTAVSQTPKYLVTQMGNDKSIKCEQNLGHDTMYWYKQDSKKFLKIMFSYNNKELIINETVPNRFSPKSPDKAHLNLHINSLELGDSAVYFCASSQGQFSGNTIYFGEGSWLTVV.

This clonotype was seen a single time. The V gene is TRBV5-6, the J gene TRBJ1-1; no reliable D call. Trimming cost V 4 bases and J 1 base, with 11 bases left between them. This CDR3 has 14 amino acids. Germline loops: CDR1 SGHDT, CDR2 YYEEEE. CDR3 DNA: TGTGCCAGCAGCCCCAGTAAGTGGAACACTGAAGCTTTCTTT. It translates to CASSPSKWNTEAFF.

As concerns this clonotype: No conserved phenylalanine or tryptophan ends this CDR3, so it is likely a read error. The V call is TRBV19, the J call TRBJ2-1; a weak D match, TRBD1 (6 bases). The V end lost 2 bases, the J end lost 5 bases, and 16 bases lay between the germline ends. Germline-derived CDR1 and CDR2 are LNHDA and SQIVND (reference sequence). The CDR3 runs to 16 residues. CDR3 DNA: TGTGCCAGTAGTATAAATACAGGGTCCATCAACAATGAGCAGTTCGTC. Its protein is CASSINTGSINNEQFV.

V usage is TRBV6-1 and J usage is TRBJ1-1; D is unclear. Germline V gene data show CDR1 as MNHNS and CDR2 as SASEGT. The CDR3 is made up of 15 amino acids. Trimming stripped 1 base from V and 3 bases from J, with 12 bases between. CDR3 coding DNA: TGTGCCAGCAGTGAAGTCTGGGGTGGTTACACTGAAGCTTTCTTT. This encodes CASSEVWGGYTEAFF.

The genes are TRBV3-1 and TRBJ1-6, with a weak D call TRBD1 (5 bases). V lost 7 bases to trimming and J lost 9 bases, with 10 bases between them. The CDR3 runs 12 residues. Germline loops: CDR1 LGHDT, CDR2 YNNKEL (reference sequence). CDR3 coding DNA: TGTGCCAGCACCACCGGGACTTCACCCCTCCACTTT. It yields the protein CASTTGTSPLHF.

The chain carries TRBV5-6 and TRBJ1-1; D is unresolved. V was trimmed by 2 bases and J by 0 bases, leaving 11 bases between them. This CDR3 is 15 amino acids long. Germline assignment: CDR1 SGHDT and CDR2 YYEEEE. The CDR3 DNA reads TGTGCCAGCAGCTTACAACGGCAGGTGAACACTGAAGCTTTCTTT. Its translation: CASSLQRQVNTEAFF.

This sequence joins TRBV6-2 or TRBV6-3 and TRBJ2-2; 10 bases are shared with TRBD2. The CDR3 loop spans 19 amino acids. Germline V gives CDR1 MNHEY, CDR2 SVGEGT. J was trimmed by 5 bases and V by 1 base; bases with no gene match: 13. The chain's CDR3 is CASSYYNERAGGDTGELFF. CDR3 nucleotides: TGTGCCAGCAGTTACTACAACGAAAGAGCGGGAGGGGATACCGGGGAGCTGTTTTTT.

The J gene is TRBJ2-1, the V gene TRBV20-1, with 11 bases lining up with TRBD1. Germline V lookup: CDR1 DFQATT, CDR2 SNEGSKA (reference sequence). Trimming cost V 3 bases and J 5 bases; bases outside gene matches: 3. The CDR3 contains 14 residues. CDR3 loop: CSASGDRGNNEQFF. The DNA for the CDR3 is TGCAGTGCTAGTGGGGACAGGGGGAACAATGAGCAGTTCTTC.

This clonotype was observed a single time. This rearrangement joins TRBV12-3 or TRBV12-4 to TRBJ1-1; 9 bases are a match to TRBD1. The V and J ends lost 5 bases and 7 bases, in that order; junction bases with no gene match: 8. CDR3 length: 14 residues. The CDR3 sequence: CASSAQQGASEAFF. The DNA for the CDR3 is TGTGCCAGCAGTGCGCAACAGGGGGCGAGTGAAGCTTTCTTT.

The V call is TRBV21-1, the J call TRBJ2-4; the D call of TRBD1 is as the table states it, not checked on the DNA. TRBV21-1 is deemed a pseudogene. The CDR3 covers 17 residues. The chain's CDR3 is CASSKGTGVSAKNIQYF. CDR3 nucleotide sequence: TGTGCCAGCAGCAAAGGGACAGGGGTTTCGGCCAAAAACATTCAGTACTTC.

The V gene is TRBV5-1, the J gene TRBJ2-1, with D possibly called TRBD1 or TRBD2 (6 bases each). Trimming took 6 bases from V and 4 from J, leaving 17 bases between them. In germline, CDR1 is SGHRS, CDR2 YFSETQ. The CDR3 sequence is 15 residues long. CDR3 DNA: TGCGCCAGCAATGAGCCCGGGGGCCCATACAATGAGCAGTTCTTC. Translation: CASNEPGGPYNEQFF.

The rearrangement links TRBV29-1 to TRBJ2-1, with D maybe TRBD1 (6 bases). From germline, CDR1 is SQVTM and CDR2 ANQGSEA. This CDR3 is 14 amino acids long. V dropped 4 bases and J dropped 8 bases, with 18 bases sitting between them. This chain's CDR3 is CSVGFQGSIHEQFF. CDR3 bases: TGCAGCGTTGGCTTCCAGGGGAGTATCCATGAGCAGTTCTTC.

This sequence joins TRBV12-3 or TRBV12-4 and TRBJ2-1, with TRBD2 identical over 8 bases. Trimming at V came to 6 bases and at J to 0 bases, leaving 7 bases not matched to a gene. There are 16 residues in the CDR3. The CDR3 nucleotides are TGTGCCAGCAGACTTAGCGGGACTAGCTCCTACAATGAGCAGTTCTTC. Protein sequence: CASRLSGTSSYNEQFF.